Following are 21 T cell receptor beta chains from one sample sequenced in a study of neurological immune-mediated disorders. One entry per CDR3 protein results from TCRdb running MiXCR on the 5' RACE reads. The top ten hold approximately 4.3% of the sample, which has about 24,000 distinct CDR3 sequences, 6.5% to 8.5% seen once. The sample taken for sequencing was PBMCs. Receptors originate from a woman aged 35 to 49 in good health.

In its sample, this clonotype is medium-sized. The rearrangement links TRBV12-3 or TRBV12-4 to TRBJ1-6; 8 bases match TRBD1. This CDR3 is built from 16 residues. V was clipped by 6 bases and J by 0 bases; unmatched bases: 4. CDR3 DNA: TGTGCCAGCAGCTCCGACAGGGGCTCCTATAATTCACCCCTCCACTTT. This sequence encodes CASSSDRGSYNSPLHF.

This clonotype occurred many times. The chain is built from TRBV20-1 and TRBJ2-5, with D possibly TRBD2 on 6 matching bases. The CDR3 spans 14 residues. The germline gives CDR1 DFQATT, CDR2 SNEGSKA (reference sequence). Trimming shortened V by 6 bases and J by 4 bases, and 18 bases separated the two germline ends. CDR3 amino acids: CSAEIRERGETQYF. The CDR3 nucleotides are TGCAGTGCAGAGATACGGGAGCGAGGAGAGACCCAGTACTTC.

This clonotype appeared many times. V is TRBV7-2 and J is TRBJ1-1, with D uncertain. Trimming shortened V by 2 bases and J by 1 base, and 14 bases separated the two germline ends. This CDR3 spans 16 amino acids. CDR1 and CDR2 (germline): SGHTA, FQGNSA. The CDR3 DNA follows: TGTGCCAGCAGCTTAAGAATAACGAGTCGGAACACTGAAGCTTTCTTT. Translating it yields CASSLRITSRNTEAFF. Filled out from reference TRBV7-2 and TRBJ1-1, the complete variable domain reads GAGVSQSPSNKVTEKGKDVELRCDPISGHTALYWYRQSLGQGLEFLIYFQGNSAPDKSGLPSDRFSAERTGGSVSTLTIQRTQQEDSAVYLCASSLRITSRNTEAFFGQGTRLTVV.

This clonotype was observed at least ten times. The chain joins TRBV3-1 to TRBJ2-5, with D perhaps matching TRBD1 (6 bases). Trimming stripped 2 bases from V and 4 bases from J, with 11 bases between. The V gene's germline CDR1 is LGHDT and CDR2 YNNKEL (reference sequence). CDR3 length: 14 residues. CDR3 in DNA: TGTGCCAGCAGCCAAAGGGTCAGGGGAGAGACCCAGTACTTC. It translates to CASSQRVRGETQYF.

Ten or more counts support this clonotype. This chain links TRBV10-3 with TRBJ1-3; TRBD1 is a possible D gene (6 bases). Per germline, CDR1 ENHRY and CDR2 SYGVKD. The CDR3 is made up of 24 amino acids. V was shortened by 3 bases and J by 2 bases, with 38 bases between the two germline ends. CDR3 amino acids: CAISDFAFLNRDYTSQDPGNTIYF. The CDR3 bases are TGTGCCATCAGTGACTTTGCGTTCTTAAACAGGGACTATACCTCTCAGGATCCTGGAAACACCATATATTTT.

In this sample, this clonotype turned up many times. This chain connects TRBV28 to TRBJ2-4, with unresolved D. This CDR3 comprises 14 residues. CDR1 is MDHEN, CDR2 SYDVKM, per germline. Trimming pared 6 bases from V and 6 bases from J, leaving 15 bases between. CDR3 amino acids: CASRSEAFGNIQYF. The CDR3 DNA sequence: TGTGCCAGCAGGTCCGAGGCGTTCGGAAACATTCAGTACTTC.

The sample holds many counts of this clonotype. The rearrangement uses TRBV27 and TRBJ2-7; TRBD2 aligns across 7 bases. After removal of 5 bases from V and 2 bases from J, the junction contained 12 bases not matched to a gene. Germline CDR1 is MNHEY and CDR2 is SMNVEV (reference sequence). This CDR3 is 16 amino acids long. The CDR3 nucleotides read TGTGCCAGCAGTCCACACCCTCTAGCGGAGACCTACGAGCAGTACTTC. It codes for CASSPHPLAETYEQYF.

This clonotype was counted many times. The chain carries TRBV7-2 and TRBJ2-2, with 11 bases matching TRBD1. In germline, CDR1 is SGHTA, CDR2 FQGNSA. This CDR3 region has 14 residues. V shed 8 bases and J 5 bases; nucleotides not matched to a gene: 4. The CDR3 is CASFRDRGTGELFF. Written as DNA, the CDR3 is TGTGCCAGCTTTAGGGACAGGGGGACCGGGGAGCTGTTTTTT.

This clonotype was detected many times. The chain joins TRBV5-1 to TRBJ2-6; no firm D call. This CDR3 comprises 14 residues. Deletions cut 4 bases from V and 2 bases from J, with 7 bases between. Germline lookup yields CDR1 SGHRS and CDR2 YFSETQ. CDR3 amino acids: CASSQTPGANVLTF. As DNA, the CDR3 is TGCGCCAGCAGCCAAACCCCTGGGGCCAACGTCCTGACTTTC.

This clonotype has at least ten counts. The V and J genes are TRBV3-1 and TRBJ2-5; no clear D gene. V was shortened by 2 bases and J by 4 bases, with 11 bases between the two germline ends. Germline V lookup: CDR1 LGHDT, CDR2 YNNKEL (reference sequence). The CDR3 consists of 14 residues. CDR3 in amino acids: CASSQSQGLETQYF. The CDR3 DNA reads TGTGCCAGCAGCCAATCTCAAGGGTTAGAGACCCAGTACTTC.

This clonotype was recorded a few times. The chain couples TRBV28 to TRBJ2-7, with 8 bases aligning to TRBD1. The germline V gene has CDR1 MDHEN and CDR2 SYDVKM. CDR3 length: 13 amino acids. Trimming removed 4 bases from V and 5 bases from J; junction bases left unmatched: 4. As DNA, the CDR3 is TGTGCCAGCAGTTCCATACAGGGGGACGAGCAGTACTTC. Translated: CASSSIQGDEQYF.

This clonotype occurred many times. The rearrangement joins TRBV18 to TRBJ1-5; D might be TRBD1 (5 bases). The CDR3 length is 16 residues. The V end was cut by 1 base, the J end by 0 bases, with 10 bases between. Germline V CDR1 and CDR2: KGHSH, LQKENI. This CDR3 reads CASSPLDRNSNQPQHF. The CDR3, as DNA: TGTGCCAGCTCACCACTCGACAGAAATAGCAATCAGCCCCAGCATTTT.

This chain uses TRBV20-1 with TRBJ1-6; TRBD1 is a possible D gene (5 bases). This CDR3 spans 14 amino acids. V lost 4 bases and J 10 bases, leaving 17 bases between the germline ends. Germline CDR1 reads DFQATT; CDR2 reads SNEGSKA (reference sequence). The CDR3 coding sequence is TGCAGTGCTAACACACCGGGGGACGGGTCACCCCTCCACTTT. Translating gives CSANTPGDGSPLHF.

This clonotype was detected many times. The V and J genes are TRBV9 and TRBJ2-4, with 14 bases identical to TRBD2. After removal of 3 bases from V and 11 bases from J, the junction contained 7 bases not matched to a gene. Germline V gives CDR1 SGDLS, CDR2 YYNGEE. There are 15 residues in the CDR3. The DNA of the CDR3 is TGTGCCAGCAGCGACCGACTAGCGGGAGGGCCAGTTCAGTACTTC. This sequence encodes CASSDRLAGGPVQYF.

This clonotype was recorded many times. The rearrangement joins TRBV5-1 to TRBJ1-1; 7 bases agree with TRBD1. Trimming took 1 base from V and 0 from J; bases not matched to a gene: 6. Germline V lookup: CDR1 SGHRS, CDR2 YFSETQ. The CDR3 is made up of 16 amino acids. The CDR3, as DNA: TGCGCCAGCAGCTTGTGGGGACAGCCTATGAACACTGAAGCTTTCTTT. This encodes CASSLWGQPMNTEAFF. Filled out from reference TRBV5-1 and TRBJ1-1, the complete variable domain reads KAGVTQTPRYLIKTRGQQVTLSCSPISGHRSVSWYQQTPGQGLQFLFEYFSETQRNKGNFPGRFSGRQFSNSRSEMNVSTLELGDSALYLCASSLWGQPMNTEAFFGQGTRLTVV.

This clonotype was seen many times. V is TRBV16 and J is TRBJ2-7; tentative D call: TRBD2 (5 bases). With 0 bases removed from V and 7 bases from J, the gap between germline ends came to 10 bases. The CDR3 runs 13 residues. Germline V gene lookup returns CDR1 KGHSY and CDR2 FQNENV. The CDR3 is CASSQSILGEQYF. The CDR3 nucleotides read TGTGCCAGCAGCCAATCGATACTAGGGGAGCAGTACTTC.

The sample holds many counts of this clonotype. This chain joins TRBV20-1 and TRBJ1-1; D ambiguous. The V end was cut by 6 bases, the J end by 0 bases, with 11 bases between. CDR1 and CDR2 (germline): DFQATT, SNEGSKA (reference sequence). The CDR3 totals 13 residues. The CDR3 DNA reads as TGCAGTGCCGGCGGAGACATGAACACTGAAGCTTTCTTT. It encodes CSAGGDMNTEAFF.

Many counts were recorded for this clonotype. The chain has TRBV5-1 and TRBJ1-1, with a weak D call TRBD1 (6 bases). V was shortened by 2 bases and J by 1 base, with 12 bases between the two germline ends. The CDR3 runs to 15 residues. CDR1 and CDR2 from the germline V gene are SGHRS and YFSETQ. The CDR3 coding sequence is TGCGCCAGCAGCTTACTTGGACAGACGAACACTGAAGCTTTCTTT. Encoded protein: CASSLLGQTNTEAFF.

This clonotype was detected many times. The V call is TRBV5-1, the J call TRBJ2-1; D not certain. V gave up 0 bases and J gave up 5 bases, with 9 bases separating them. The germline CDR1 and CDR2 sequences are SGHRS and YFSETQ. The CDR3 is 14 residues long. CDR3 in DNA: TGCGCCAGCAGCTTGGTTCTCCCCCACAATGAGCAGTTCTTC. This encodes CASSLVLPHNEQFF.

This clonotype showed up many times. The rearrangement uses TRBV7-6 and TRBJ1-4; D uncertain. The germline V gene has CDR1 SGHVS and CDR2 FNYEAQ. The V end lost 0 bases, the J end lost 0 bases, and 8 bases lay between the germline ends. The CDR3 consists of 16 residues. The CDR3 protein is CASSLAGRPTNEKLFF. The CDR3 DNA reads TGTGCCAGCAGCTTAGCCGGCAGGCCAACTAATGAAAAACTGTTTTTT.

This clonotype was observed at least ten times. J is TRBJ2-5 and V is TRBV4-2, with TRBD2 matching over 15 bases. Germline V CDR1 and CDR2: LGHNA, YNFKEQ. The V gene end was trimmed by 0 bases and the J gene end by 4 bases; junction bases not matched to a gene: 0. The CDR3 consists of 16 residues. CDR3 residues: CASSQEGLAGGETQYF. The CDR3 DNA follows: TGTGCCAGCAGCCAAGAGGGACTAGCGGGAGGAGAGACCCAGTACTTC.